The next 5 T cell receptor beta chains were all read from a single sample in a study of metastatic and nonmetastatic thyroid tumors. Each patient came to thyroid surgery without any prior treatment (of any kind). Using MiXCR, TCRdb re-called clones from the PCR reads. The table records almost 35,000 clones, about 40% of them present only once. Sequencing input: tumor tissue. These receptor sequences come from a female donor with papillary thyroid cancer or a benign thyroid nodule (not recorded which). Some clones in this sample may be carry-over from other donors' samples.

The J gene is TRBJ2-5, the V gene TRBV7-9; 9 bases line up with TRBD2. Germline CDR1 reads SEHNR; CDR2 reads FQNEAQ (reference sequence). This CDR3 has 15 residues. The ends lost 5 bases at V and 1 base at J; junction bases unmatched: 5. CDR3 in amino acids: CASSRTTSGQETQYF. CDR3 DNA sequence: TGTGCCAGCAGCCGTACGACTAGCGGCCAAGAGACCCAGTACTTC.

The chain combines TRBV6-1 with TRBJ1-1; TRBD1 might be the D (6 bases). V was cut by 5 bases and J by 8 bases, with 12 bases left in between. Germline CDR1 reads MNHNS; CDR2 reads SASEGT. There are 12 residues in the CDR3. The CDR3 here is CASSTGSREAFF. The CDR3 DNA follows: TGTGCCAGCAGTACAGGGTCTCGAGAAGCTTTCTTT.

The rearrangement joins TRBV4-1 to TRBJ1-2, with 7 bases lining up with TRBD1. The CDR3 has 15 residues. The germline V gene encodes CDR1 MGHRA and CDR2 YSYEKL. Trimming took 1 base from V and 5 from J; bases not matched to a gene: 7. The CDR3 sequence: CASSQGQGRRYGYTF. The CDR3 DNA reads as TGCGCCAGCAGCCAAGGACAGGGACGGAGGTATGGCTACACCTTC.

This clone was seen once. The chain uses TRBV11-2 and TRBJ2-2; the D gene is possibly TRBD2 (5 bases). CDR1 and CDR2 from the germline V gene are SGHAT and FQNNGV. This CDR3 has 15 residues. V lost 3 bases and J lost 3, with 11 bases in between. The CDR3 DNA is TGTGCCAGCAGCTTGATCCCAGCGGACACCGGGGAGCTGTTTTTT. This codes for CASSLIPADTGELFF.

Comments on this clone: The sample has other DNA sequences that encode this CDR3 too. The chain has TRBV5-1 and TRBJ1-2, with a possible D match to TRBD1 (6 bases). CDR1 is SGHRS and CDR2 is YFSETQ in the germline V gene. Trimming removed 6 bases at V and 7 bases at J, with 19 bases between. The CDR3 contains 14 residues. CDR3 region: CASTPGLGGVGYTF. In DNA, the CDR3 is TGCGCCAGCACCCCAGGTCTAGGGGGTGTTGGCTACACCTTC.